Listed below are T cell receptor beta chains from one sample, sequenced in a study of blood T cell repertoires in COVID-19. Some clones are missing from TCRdb's copy, which holds only in-frame ones; the method was immunoSEQ multiplex PCR. The sample contains around 310,000 clones, roughly 89% of which appear only once. Sequenced material: PBMCs or T cells enriched from blood (not recorded which). Receptor source: a woman younger than 45 who had recovered from COVID-19. The conserved cysteine and the conserved F or W are not part of the CDR3 here. Each record gives: J gene, D gene, V gene, CDR3 protein. A D gene is named only where the DNA matches it firmly.

TRBJ2-4,TRBD1,TRBV19,ASRGQGADIQY
TRBJ1-1,TRBD1,TRBV27,ASSPQDYRGPRAF
TRBJ2-1,TRBD1,TRBV5-1,ASSPPGQIYNEQF
TRBJ2-2,TRBD1,TRBV7-7,ASSFTPGQGATGELF
TRBJ2-5,-,TRBV7-2,ASSSPFRTQY
TRBJ1-6,-,TRBV19,ASSNLGTGLSPLH
TRBJ1-1,TRBD1,TRBV18,ASSPQEHRQGETEAF
TRBJ1-2,-,TRBV10-3,ATRRGGENGYT
TRBJ2-1,TRBD1,TRBV10-2,ASSYRGQVVGYNEQF
TRBJ1-2,-,TRBV5-3,ARTLLEEGYT
TRBJ2-2,TRBD2,TRBV5-1,ASSYRSSGDTGELF
TRBJ1-5,TRBD1,TRBV19,ASTSDAGQGGNQPQH
TRBJ1-5,-,TRBV18,ASSPQDAGRGQPQH
TRBJ2-1,TRBD2,TRBV10-3,AIREGLAEYNEQF
TRBJ2-3,TRBD2,TRBV11-3,ASSYAIKTSGTDTQY
TRBJ2-1,-,TRBV18,ASSPTFSSYNEQF
TRBJ2-5,-,TRBV11-2,ASSPDSFRTQETQY
TRBJ1-1,-,TRBV7-8,ASSSHETLIEDTEAF
TRBJ2-7,-,TRBV11-2,ASSLDRPGIGYEQY
TRBJ1-2,-,TRBV20-1,SANDRNGYT
TRBJ2-7,-,TRBV2,ASSEFLHSPPQSSYEQY
TRBJ1-6,TRBD1,TRBV28,ASSPGQLINSPLH
TRBJ1-2,-,TRBV27,ASSSQTQANYGYT
TRBJ2-2,-,TRBV7-2,ASSLGGHTGELF
TRBJ1-2,TRBD1,TRBV3-1/TRBV3-2,ASSPSDRNYGYT
TRBJ2-7,TRBD1,TRBV18,ASSPLQGAYEQY
TRBJ2-7,-,TRBV11-2,ASSLVDGGWANEQY
TRBJ2-7,TRBD2,TRBV7-9,ASSQRAIEREGSSEEQY
TRBJ2-1,TRBD2,TRBV18,ASSLGTSGSFVNEQF
TRBJ1-3,-,TRBV11-2,ASSSRTISRNTIY
TRBJ2-6,-,TRBV9,ASSGLDREDLSGANVLT
TRBJ2-7,TRBD1,TRBV3-1/TRBV3-2,ASSPSGTGAEEQY
TRBJ1-1,-,TRBV6-5,ASSYQEDWNTEAF
TRBJ2-3,TRBD2,TRBV2,ASSAGLAGVSTDTQY
TRBJ2-7,TRBD2,TRBV7-6,ASSVGTDTGTSPYEQY
TRBJ2-2,-,TRBV19,ASSMFQGNTGELF
TRBJ2-5,-,TRBV7-6,ASSQDSLETQY
TRBJ2-5,-,TRBV30,AWITTGHLQETQY
TRBJ1-1,-,TRBV7-2,ASSRDKRLEAF
TRBJ1-2,-,TRBV5-4,ASSFSQAYGYT